The 27 T cell receptor beta chains listed next were all sequenced from one sample in a study of blood T cell repertoires in COVID-19. Produced via immunoSEQ multiplex PCR; TCRdb's table is partial and in-frame only. The sample has 430,000 or so clones, 88% seen once. The specimen was PBMCs or T cells enriched from blood (not recorded which). Receptor source: a middle-aged woman who had recovered from COVID-19.

This clone showed up many times. The chain links TRBV27 to TRBJ2-7, with 9 positions matching TRBD2. CDR3 size: 15 residues. V lost 5 bases, J lost 5 bases, and 10 bases stayed unmatched. The germline V gene has CDR1 MNHEY and CDR2 SMNVEV (reference sequence). This CDR3 reads CASSPLAGARNEQYF. In DNA, the CDR3 is TGTGCCAGCAGTCCATTAGCGGGAGCGAGGAACGAGCAGTACTTC.

In DNA form, the CDR3 reads TGTGCCAGCAGCGTAGGACTAGCGACCCGCACAGATACGCAGTATTTT. This codes for CASSVGLATRTDTQYF. The V call is TRBV9, the J call TRBJ2-3; the match to TRBD2 covers 8 bases. The germline V gene has CDR1 SGDLS and CDR2 YYNGEE. Unmatched junction bases numbered 4, after V lost 0 bases and J lost 1 base. The length of the CDR3 is 16 residues.

The chain carries TRBV6-2 or TRBV6-3 and TRBJ1-5; D is uncertain. Germline V gene sequence: CDR1 MNHEY, CDR2 SVGEGT. V lost 6 bases, J lost 0 bases, and 21 bases lay in between. The CDR3 extends over 18 amino acids. In DNA, the CDR3 is TGTGCCAGCAGCGACACAAGCCCAACGGCTTATAGCAATCAGCCCCAGCATTTT. Its protein product is CASSDTSPTAYSNQPQHF.

The gene calls are TRBV11-2 and TRBJ1-1; D remains ambiguous. Germline V gene lookup returns CDR1 SGHAT and CDR2 FQNNGV. This CDR3 is 16 amino acids long. The V end lost 5 bases, the J end lost 0 bases, and 16 bases lay between the germline ends. The CDR3 region has the DNA TGTGCCAGCAGCCCTCTTAACAATGGCTTGAACACTGAAGCTTTCTTT. Translation: CASSPLNNGLNTEAFF.

The chain recombines TRBV7-2 with TRBJ2-2, with D possibly TRBD2 on 5 matching bases. V lost 4 bases and J lost 1, with 10 bases in between. CDR1 and CDR2 from the germline V gene are SGHTA and FQGNSA. CDR3 size: 15 residues. The CDR3 sequence is CASSYLGENTGELFF. In nucleotides, the CDR3 is TGTGCCAGCAGCTACCTCGGGGAGAACACCGGGGAGCTGTTTTTT.

The chain combines TRBV12-3 or TRBV12-4 with TRBJ1-4; maybe TRBD1 (5 bases). The V gene lost 7 bases and the J gene lost 4 bases, with 10 bases spanning the gap. CDR3 size: 13 residues. CDR3 sequence reads: CASTADSNEKLFF. Here the CDR3 DNA reads TGTGCCAGCACCGCAGACAGTAATGAAAAACTGTTTTTT.

The chain uses TRBV15 and TRBJ1-2; 7 bases are shared with TRBD1. Trimming removed 3 bases from V and 4 bases from J; junction bases left unmatched: 5. The CDR3 sequence is 14 residues long. Germline CDR1 LNHNV, CDR2 YYDKDF (reference sequence). The CDR3 loop is CATSSQQGSYGYTF. CDR3 coding DNA: TGTGCCACCAGCAGTCAACAGGGGTCCTATGGCTACACCTTC.

The table lists this clone with a few counts. This chain connects TRBV7-9 to TRBJ1-1; the D is unclear. The ends were cut back, 5 bases at V and 6 bases at J, with 10 bases in the middle. Germline V gene lookup returns CDR1 SEHNR and CDR2 FQNEAQ (reference sequence). CDR3 size: 12 residues. The chain's CDR3 is CASSPKAAEAFF. CDR3 nucleotides: TGTGCCAGCAGCCCTAAAGCTGCTGAAGCTTTCTTT.

The CDR3 bases are TGCAGCGTTGCTGGGGAGTACGAGCAGTACTTC. Residues: CSVAGEYEQYF. The chain has TRBV29-1 and TRBJ2-7, with D possibly being TRBD2 (5 bases). The V end lost 4 bases, the J end lost 4 bases, and 8 bases lay between the germline ends. Germline CDR1 is SQVTM and CDR2 is ANQGSEA. This CDR3 comprises 11 residues.

This chain joins TRBV11-2 and TRBJ1-5; 8 nucleotides align to TRBD1. The CDR3 consists of 15 residues. J lost 12 bases, V lost 0 bases, and 10 bases had no gene match. Germline CDR1 reads SGHAT; CDR2 reads FQNNGV. The CDR3 spells CASSLDRLGQGYQHF. The CDR3 region has the DNA TGTGCCAGCAGCTTAGATCGCCTAGGACAGGGTTACCAGCATTTT.

The V and J genes are TRBV10-3 and TRBJ1-2; 11 nucleotides align to TRBD1. V dropped 6 bases and J dropped 1; count of bases not matched to a gene: 7. This CDR3 is 16 amino acids long. Germline V gene data show CDR1 as ENHRY and CDR2 as SYGVKD. CDR3 sequence: CAIRSGTGGLNYGYTF. The CDR3 bases are TGTGCCATCAGATCCGGGACAGGGGGTCTTAACTATGGCTACACCTTC.

The chain has TRBV5-1 and TRBJ1-2; possible D gene TRBD1, 5 bases. Germline CDR1 and CDR2: SGHRS and YFSETQ. This CDR3 region has 15 residues. Trimming took 4 bases from V and 8 from J, leaving 21 bases between them. CDR3 in amino acids: CASSPGTDQAGGYTF. CDR3 in DNA: TGCGCCAGCAGCCCGGGGACGGACCAAGCGGGGGGCTACACCTTC. Full variable domain (outside the CDR3, taken from reference TRBV5-1 and TRBJ1-2): KAGVTQTPRYLIKTRGQQVTLSCSPISGHRSVSWYQQTPGQGLQFLFEYFSETQRNKGNFPGRFSGRQFSNSRSEMNVSTLELGDSALYLCASSPGTDQAGGYTFGSGTRLTVV.

The J gene is TRBJ1-6, the V gene TRBV14, with 7 nucleotides matching TRBD1. V was pared by 2 bases and J by 2 bases, with 3 bases of the junction left unmatched. Germline loops: CDR1 SGHDN, CDR2 FVKESK. The CDR3 is made up of 16 amino acids. The CDR3 sequence: CASSQITGAYNSPLHF. CDR3 DNA: TGTGCCAGCAGCCAAATTACAGGGGCCTATAATTCACCCCTCCACTTT. The whole variable domain, remainder taken from reference TRBV14 and TRBJ1-6, is EAGVTQFPSHSVIEKGQTVTLRCDPISGHDNLYWYRRVMGKEIKFLLHFVKESKQDESGMPNNRFLAERTGGTYSTLKVQPAELEDSGVYFCASSQITGAYNSPLHFGNGTRLTVT.

The chain carries TRBV24-1 and TRBJ2-1, with 9 nucleotides matching TRBD2. Trimming at V came to 7 bases and at J to 0 bases, leaving 3 bases not matched to a gene. Germline V gives CDR1 KGHDR, CDR2 SFDVKD. This CDR3 region has 15 residues. CDR3 protein: CATSRSGSSYNEQFF. The CDR3 DNA follows: TGTGCCACCAGCCGTAGCGGGAGCTCCTACAATGAGCAGTTCTTC.

The rearrangement links TRBV19 to TRBJ2-1, with D possibly being TRBD1 (8 bases). The V gene lost 8 bases and the J gene lost 11 bases, with 22 bases spanning the gap. The CDR3 contains 14 residues. Germline CDR1 and CDR2: LNHDA and SQIVND (reference sequence). For the CDR3, the DNA is TGTGCCAGTGGACAGGGTTATCGGGAGGAAAAGCAGTTCTTC. It encodes CASGQGYREEKQFF.

The CDR3 nucleotides are TGTGCCATCAGTGACGGGACAGAGCCCTACAATGAGCAGTTCTTC. Its translation: CAISDGTEPYNEQFF. This rearrangement joins TRBV10-3 to TRBJ2-1, with 7 nucleotides matching TRBD1. Per germline, CDR1 ENHRY and CDR2 SYGVKD. The CDR3 is made up of 15 amino acids. V trimming: 3 bases; J trimming: 2 bases; junction bases outside the gene matches: 4.

This chain's CDR3 is CASSLWGGDEQYF. Written as DNA, the CDR3 is TGTGCCAGCAGCTTGTGGGGGGGTGACGAGCAGTACTTC. The rearrangement uses TRBV5-5 and TRBJ2-7, with TRBD2 matching over 7 bases. Germline assignment: CDR1 SGHKS and CDR2 YYEKEE (reference sequence). This CDR3 spans 13 amino acids. The V gene end was trimmed by 1 base and the J gene end by 5 bases; junction bases not matched to a gene: 3.

The chain is built from TRBV5-1 and TRBJ2-7; 7 bases map to TRBD1. This CDR3 region has 15 residues. Germline CDR1 SGHRS, CDR2 YFSETQ. V was clipped by 7 bases and J by 2 bases; unmatched bases: 12. CDR3 DNA sequence: TGCGCCAGCCGAAATCGGGACAGCAATACCTACGAGCAGTACTTC. This sequence encodes CASRNRDSNTYEQYF.

This clone has only a few counts. V usage is TRBV11-2 and J usage is TRBJ1-2; no reliable D call. The CDR3 totals 15 residues. The germline V and J ends were trimmed by 5 bases and 4 bases, with 17 bases remaining between them. Germline assignment: CDR1 SGHAT and CDR2 FQNNGV. CDR3 protein: CASSPSVPALYGYTF. The CDR3 DNA is TGTGCCAGCAGCCCGTCAGTCCCCGCCCTCTATGGCTACACCTTC.

The chain carries TRBV5-1 and TRBJ2-5; D gene uncertain. Trimming cost V 2 bases and J 5 bases, with 10 bases left between them. CDR1 and CDR2 from the germline V gene are SGHRS and YFSETQ. The CDR3 loop spans 13 amino acids. CDR3: CASSFSMEETQYF. Here the CDR3 DNA reads TGCGCCAGCAGCTTTTCAATGGAGGAGACCCAGTACTTC.

V and J are TRBV4-2 and TRBJ1-2; 9 bases align to TRBD1. The CDR3 loop spans 15 amino acids. The germline V gene has CDR1 LGHNA and CDR2 YNFKEQ. Trimming removed 0 bases from V and 6 bases from J; junction bases left unmatched: 5. The CDR3 protein is CASSQEPGQGHGYTF. For the CDR3, the DNA is TGTGCCAGCAGCCAAGAACCGGGACAGGGTCATGGCTACACCTTC.

The gene calls are TRBV6-5 and TRBJ2-7, with unresolved D. CDR3 length equals 15 residues. The V end lost 0 bases, the J end lost 1 base, and 10 bases lay between the germline ends. In germline, CDR1 is MNHEY, CDR2 SVGAGI. The CDR3 DNA reads as TGTGCCAGCAGTTACTCGGTTGGGCTGTCCTACGAGCAGTACTTC. Encoded protein: CASSYSVGLSYEQYF.

V gene TRBV5-1 combines with J gene TRBJ2-2, with 8 bases aligning to TRBD1. V lost 4 bases, J lost 7 bases, and 6 bases stayed unmatched. CDR3 length: 14 residues. Germline values: CDR1 SGHRS, CDR2 YFSETQ. As DNA, the CDR3 is TGCGCCAGCAGCCCCCGACAGGGGAGCGGGGAGCTGTTTTTT. Its protein is CASSPRQGSGELFF.

This clone was seen just once. The V call is TRBV6-5, the J call TRBJ2-7; 10 bases align to TRBD1. The germline CDR1 and CDR2 sequences are MNHEY and SVGAGI. The junction had 4 bases not matched to a gene; V was cut back by 0 bases and J by 2 bases. There are 16 residues in the CDR3. For the CDR3, the DNA is TGTGCCAGCAGTTACTCTTCCGGACAGGGGGCCTACGAGCAGTACTTC. Translated, it gives CASSYSSGQGAYEQYF.

The chain recombines TRBV18 with TRBJ2-5; D is perhaps TRBD1 (5 bases). Germline V gene sequence: CDR1 KGHSH, CDR2 LQKENI. V was shortened by 4 bases and J by 1 base, with 19 bases between the two germline ends. There are 17 residues in the CDR3. The CDR3 region is CASSLTSLIRAQETQYF. The CDR3 DNA is TGTGCCAGCTCACTTACAAGTCTGATCAGGGCCCAAGAGACCCAGTACTTC.

The V call is TRBV4-3, the J call TRBJ2-1, with no clear D. The CDR3 consists of 14 residues. Trimming shortened V by 0 bases and J by 9 bases, and 12 bases separated the two germline ends. Germline loops: CDR1 LGHNA, CDR2 YSLEER. The CDR3 region has the DNA TGCGCCAGCAGCCAAGATCCCCTAGTTAGTGAGCAGTTCTTC. This sequence encodes CASSQDPLVSEQFF.

The chain has TRBV5-1 and TRBJ1-2; 11 nucleotides match TRBD1. Germline loops: CDR1 SGHRS, CDR2 YFSETQ. The CDR3 is made up of 15 amino acids. Unmatched junction bases numbered 6, after V lost 4 bases and J lost 4 bases. The CDR3 here is CASSIGQGAAYGYTF. The CDR3 DNA is TGCGCCAGCAGCATCGGACAGGGGGCCGCCTATGGCTACACCTTC.